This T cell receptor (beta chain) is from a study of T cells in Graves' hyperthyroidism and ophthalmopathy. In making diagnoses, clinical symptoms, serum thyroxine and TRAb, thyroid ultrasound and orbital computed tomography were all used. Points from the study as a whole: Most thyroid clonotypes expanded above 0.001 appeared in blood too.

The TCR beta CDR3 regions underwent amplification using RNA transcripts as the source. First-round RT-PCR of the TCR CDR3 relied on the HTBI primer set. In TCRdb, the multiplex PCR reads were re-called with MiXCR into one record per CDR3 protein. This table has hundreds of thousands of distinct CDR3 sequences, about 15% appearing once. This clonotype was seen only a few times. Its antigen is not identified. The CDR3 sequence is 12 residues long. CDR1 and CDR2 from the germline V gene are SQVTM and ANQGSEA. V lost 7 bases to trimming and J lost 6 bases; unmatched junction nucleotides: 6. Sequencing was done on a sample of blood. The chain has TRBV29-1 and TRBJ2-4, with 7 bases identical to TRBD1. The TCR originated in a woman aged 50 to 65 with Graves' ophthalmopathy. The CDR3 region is CSARQGANIQYF. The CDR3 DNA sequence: TGCAGCGCCAGACAGGGTGCAAACATTCAGTACTTC.